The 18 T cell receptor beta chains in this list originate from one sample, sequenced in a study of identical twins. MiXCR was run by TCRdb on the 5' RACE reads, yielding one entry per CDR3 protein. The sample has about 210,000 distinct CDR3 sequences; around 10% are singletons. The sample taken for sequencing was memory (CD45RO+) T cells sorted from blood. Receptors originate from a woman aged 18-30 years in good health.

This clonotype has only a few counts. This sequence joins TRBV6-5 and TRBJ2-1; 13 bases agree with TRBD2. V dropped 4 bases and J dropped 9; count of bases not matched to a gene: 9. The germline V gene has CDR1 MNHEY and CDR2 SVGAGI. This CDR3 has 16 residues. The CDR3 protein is CASSSPRLAGGGEQFF. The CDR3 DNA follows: TGTGCCAGCAGTTCCCCGAGACTAGCGGGAGGAGGTGAGCAGTTCTTC.

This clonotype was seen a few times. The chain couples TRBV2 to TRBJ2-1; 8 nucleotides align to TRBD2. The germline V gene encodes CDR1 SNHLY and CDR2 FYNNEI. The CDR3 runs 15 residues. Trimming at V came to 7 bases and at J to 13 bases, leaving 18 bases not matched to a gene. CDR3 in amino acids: CASTALGGRPGSQFF. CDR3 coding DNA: TGTGCCAGCACCGCCCTTGGCGGGAGGCCGGGCTCCCAGTTCTTC.

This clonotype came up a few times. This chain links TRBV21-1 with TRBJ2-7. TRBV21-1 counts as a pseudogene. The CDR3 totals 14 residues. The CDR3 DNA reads TGTGCCAGCAGCAAACAGGGGAGGCCCTACGAGCAGTACTTC. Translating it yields CASSKQGRPYEQYF.

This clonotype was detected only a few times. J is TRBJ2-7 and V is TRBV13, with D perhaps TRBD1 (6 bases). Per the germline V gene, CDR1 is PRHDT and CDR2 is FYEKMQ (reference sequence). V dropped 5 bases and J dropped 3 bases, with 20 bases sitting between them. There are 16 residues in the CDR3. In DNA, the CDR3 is TGTGCCAGCAGCGTCTATACAGGGCTTGGAAGCTACGAGCAGTACTTC. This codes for CASSVYTGLGSYEQYF. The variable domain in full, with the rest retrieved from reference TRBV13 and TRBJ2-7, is AAGVIQSPRHLIKEKRETATLKCYPIPRHDTVYWYQQGPGQDPQFLISFYEKMQSDKGSIPDRFSAQQFSDYHSELNMSSLELGDSALYFCASSVYTGLGSYEQYFGPGTRLTVT.

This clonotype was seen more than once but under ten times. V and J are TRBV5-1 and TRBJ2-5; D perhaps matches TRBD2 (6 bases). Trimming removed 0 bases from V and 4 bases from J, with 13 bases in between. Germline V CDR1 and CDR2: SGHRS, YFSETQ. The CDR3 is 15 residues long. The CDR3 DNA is TGCGCCAGCAGCTTGGGCGGCGGGGTAAGAGAGACCCAGTACTTC. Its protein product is CASSLGGGVRETQYF.

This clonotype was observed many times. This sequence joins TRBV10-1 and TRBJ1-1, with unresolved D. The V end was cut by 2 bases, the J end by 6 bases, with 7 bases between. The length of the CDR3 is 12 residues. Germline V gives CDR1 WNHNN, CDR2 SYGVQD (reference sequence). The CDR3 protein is CASSEGVSEAFF. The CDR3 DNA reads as TGCGCCAGCAGTGAGGGTGTTTCTGAAGCTTTCTTT.

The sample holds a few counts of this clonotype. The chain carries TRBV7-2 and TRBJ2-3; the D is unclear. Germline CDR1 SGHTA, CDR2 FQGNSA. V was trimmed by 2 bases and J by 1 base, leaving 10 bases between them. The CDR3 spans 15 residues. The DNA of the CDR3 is TGTGCCAGCAGCTTAATTCGACTTGGCACAGATACGCAGTATTTT. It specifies CASSLIRLGTDTQYF. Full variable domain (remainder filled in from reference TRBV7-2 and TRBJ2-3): GAGVSQSPSNKVTEKGKDVELRCDPISGHTALYWYRQSLGQGLEFLIYFQGNSAPDKSGLPSDRFSAERTGGSVSTLTIQRTQQEDSAVYLCASSLIRLGTDTQYFGPGTRLTVL.

In DNA, the CDR3 is TGTGCCAGCAGCCAAGAAGGTGGGAACACTGAAGCTTTCTTT. This codes for CASSQEGGNTEAFF. This chain joins TRBV3-1 and TRBJ1-1, with D unclear. V lost 0 bases and J 1 base, leaving 6 bases between the germline ends. The germline gives CDR1 LGHDT, CDR2 YNNKEL (reference sequence). The length of the CDR3 is 14 residues.

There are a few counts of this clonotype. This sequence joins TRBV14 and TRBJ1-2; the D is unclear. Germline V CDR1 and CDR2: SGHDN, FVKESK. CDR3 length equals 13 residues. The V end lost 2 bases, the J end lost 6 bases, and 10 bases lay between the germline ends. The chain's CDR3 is CASSQSIRDGYTF. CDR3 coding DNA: TGTGCCAGCAGCCAAAGTATTCGGGATGGCTACACCTTC.

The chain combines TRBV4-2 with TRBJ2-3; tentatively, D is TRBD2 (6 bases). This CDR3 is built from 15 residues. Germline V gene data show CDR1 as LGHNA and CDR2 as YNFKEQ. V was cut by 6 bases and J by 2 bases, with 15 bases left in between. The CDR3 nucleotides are TGTGCCAGCAGGGATCCGGGACTTTTCACAGATACGCAGTATTTT. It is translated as CASRDPGLFTDTQYF.

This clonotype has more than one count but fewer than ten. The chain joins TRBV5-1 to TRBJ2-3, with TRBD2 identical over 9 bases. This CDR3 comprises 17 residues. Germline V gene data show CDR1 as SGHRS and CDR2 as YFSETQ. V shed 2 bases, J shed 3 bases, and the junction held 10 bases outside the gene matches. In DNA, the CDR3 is TGCGCCAGCAGCTTATTCGTGGCGGGGGGGGCTACAGATACGCAGTATTTT. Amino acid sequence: CASSLFVAGGATDTQYF.

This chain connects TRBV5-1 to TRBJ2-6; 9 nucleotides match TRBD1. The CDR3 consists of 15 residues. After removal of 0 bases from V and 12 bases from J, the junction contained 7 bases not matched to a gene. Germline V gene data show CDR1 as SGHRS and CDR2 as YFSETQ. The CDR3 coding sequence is TGCGCCAGCAGCTTGGCCGCGGACAGGGGTAGCGTCCTGACTTTC. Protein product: CASSLAADRGSVLTF. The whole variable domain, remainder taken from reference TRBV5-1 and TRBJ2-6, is KAGVTQTPRYLIKTRGQQVTLSCSPISGHRSVSWYQQTPGQGLQFLFEYFSETQRNKGNFPGRFSGRQFSNSRSEMNVSTLELGDSALYLCASSLAADRGSVLTFGAGSRLTVL.

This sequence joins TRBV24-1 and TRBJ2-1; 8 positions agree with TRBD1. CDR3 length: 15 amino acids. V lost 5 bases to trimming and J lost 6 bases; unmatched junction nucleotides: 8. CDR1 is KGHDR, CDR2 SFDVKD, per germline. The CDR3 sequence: CATSAVEDRANEQFF. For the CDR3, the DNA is TGTGCCACCAGTGCTGTCGAGGACAGGGCCAATGAGCAGTTCTTC.

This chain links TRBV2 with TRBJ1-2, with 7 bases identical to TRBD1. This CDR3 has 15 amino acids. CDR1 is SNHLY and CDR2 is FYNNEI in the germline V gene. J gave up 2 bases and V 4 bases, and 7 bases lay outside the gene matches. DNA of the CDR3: TGTGCCAGCAGTGGACAGGGTCCATTCAACTATGGCTACACCTTC. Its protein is CASSGQGPFNYGYTF. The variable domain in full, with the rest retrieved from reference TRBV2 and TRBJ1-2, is EPEVTQTPSHQVTQMGQEVILRCVPISNHLYFYWYRQILGQKVEFLVSFYNNEISEKSEIFDDQFSVERPDGSNFTLKIRSTKLEDSAMYFCASSGQGPFNYGYTFGSGTRLTVV.

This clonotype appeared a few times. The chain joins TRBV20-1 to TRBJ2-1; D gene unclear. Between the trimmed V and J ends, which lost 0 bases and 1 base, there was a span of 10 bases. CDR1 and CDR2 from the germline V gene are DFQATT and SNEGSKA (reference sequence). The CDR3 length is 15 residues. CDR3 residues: CSARDTLGSYNEQFF. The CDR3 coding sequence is TGCAGTGCTAGAGATACTTTGGGTTCCTACAATGAGCAGTTCTTC.

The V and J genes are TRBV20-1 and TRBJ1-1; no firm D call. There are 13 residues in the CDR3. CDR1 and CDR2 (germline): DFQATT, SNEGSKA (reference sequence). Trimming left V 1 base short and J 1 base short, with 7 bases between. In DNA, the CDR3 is TGCAGTGCTAGAGGGGATCCGAACACTGAAGCTTTCTTT. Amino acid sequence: CSARGDPNTEAFF.

Here the CDR3 reads CASSFFGANVLTF. Here the CDR3 DNA reads TGTGCCAGCAGCTTTTTTGGGGCCAACGTCCTGACTTTC. The chain couples TRBV7-2 to TRBJ2-6; D is uncertain. The CDR3 is 13 residues long. With 3 bases removed from V and 3 bases from J, the gap between germline ends came to 3 bases. Germline V lookup: CDR1 SGHTA, CDR2 FQGNSA.

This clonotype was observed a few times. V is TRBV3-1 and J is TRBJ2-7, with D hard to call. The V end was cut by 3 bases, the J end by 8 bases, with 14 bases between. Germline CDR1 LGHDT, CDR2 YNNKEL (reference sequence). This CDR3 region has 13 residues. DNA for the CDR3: TGTGCCAGCAGCCAGGATCCTCGAAATAAGCAGTACTTC. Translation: CASSQDPRNKQYF.